This is a list of T cell receptor beta chains from one sample in a study of T cells after yellow fever vaccination. TCRdb called the 5' RACE reads again in MiXCR, with one record for every CDR3 protein. The table includes 250,000 to 350,000 distinct CDR3 sequences, around 6.8% detected once. Sequenced here: PBMCs, sampled about 41 days after the first yellow fever vaccination. The receptor source for this set is a young man who received the YFV17D yellow fever vaccine. Each CDR3 is given with its conserved first and last residue. The order of the fields is J gene, CDR3 length, V gene, clone size, D gene, CDR3 DNA, CDR3 protein. A D gene is named only where the DNA matches it firmly. The size entry is marked missing in some rows and otherwise reads once, few, many or a size class.

j_gene: TRBJ2-7
len: 16
v_gene: TRBV21-1
abundance: NA
d_gene: NA
CDR3nt: TGTGCCAGCAGCAAAGTCCCAGGGGGGGGGTACTACGAGCAGTACTTC
CDR3aa: CASSKVPGGGYYEQYF

j_gene: TRBJ2-5
len: 15
v_gene: TRBV15
abundance: NA
d_gene: NA
CDR3nt: TGTGCCACCAGCAGAGAAGGGAAGCTGGCGGAGACCCAGTACTTC
CDR3aa: CATSREGKLAETQYF

j_gene: TRBJ2-2
len: 16
v_gene: TRBV28
abundance: few
d_gene: TRBD2
CDR3nt: TGTGCCAGCAGCCGACTAGCGGGGGTTTCCACCGGGGAGCTGTTTTTT
CDR3aa: CASSRLAGVSTGELFF

j_gene: TRBJ2-7
len: 17
v_gene: TRBV21-1
abundance: few
d_gene: NA
CDR3nt: TGTGCCAGCAGCAATAACCGCACGAGGACAGGGTACTACGAGCAGTACTTC
CDR3aa: CASSNNRTRTGYYEQYF

j_gene: TRBJ2-7
len: 14
v_gene: TRBV5-6
abundance: many
d_gene: NA
CDR3nt: TGTGCCAGCAGCTTGCATCTGGATACCTACGAGCAGTACTTC
CDR3aa: CASSLHLDTYEQYF

j_gene: TRBJ2-2
len: 15
v_gene: TRBV5-1
abundance: NA
d_gene: TRBD2
CDR3nt: TGCGCCAGCAGTTTAGCGGGGGGGATCACCGGGGAGCTGTTTTTT
CDR3aa: CASSLAGGITGELFF

j_gene: TRBJ1-1
len: 15
v_gene: TRBV5-1
abundance: NA
d_gene: NA
CDR3nt: TGCGCCAGCAGCTCGTTCTCAGGGCTGGGGACTGAAGCTTTCTTT
CDR3aa: CASSSFSGLGTEAFF

j_gene: TRBJ2-3
len: 14
v_gene: TRBV10-3
abundance: few
d_gene: NA
CDR3nt: TGTGCCATCAGTGATGGGGGGCTGGAAGATACGCAGTATTTT
CDR3aa: CAISDGGLEDTQYF

j_gene: TRBJ1-6
len: 15
v_gene: TRBV9
abundance: few
d_gene: NA
CDR3nt: TGTGCCAGCAGCGTAGAGCGGGAAGCTATTTCACCCCTCCACTTT
CDR3aa: CASSVEREAISPLHF

j_gene: TRBJ2-3
len: 16
v_gene: TRBV11-2
abundance: NA
d_gene: TRBD2
CDR3nt: TGTGCCAGCATCTCCAAGCCCGGGGAGGGGACAGATACGCAGTATTTT
CDR3aa: CASISKPGEGTDTQYF